The clone carrying this T cell receptor (beta chain) was counted once. Here immunoSEQ multiplex PCR was the method, and the copy in TCRdb shows in-frame clones only, minus some. The sample holds 40,000 or so clones, about nine tenths seen once. The CDR3 is made up of 15 amino acids. Per germline, CDR1 LNHDA and CDR2 SQIVND (reference sequence). Trimming pared 1 base from V and 5 bases from J, leaving 14 bases between. This specimen comes from a study of T cell changes during pregnancy in multiple sclerosis. This chain uses TRBV19 with TRBJ1-1; D gene uncertain. This TCR came from a female donor in good health, enrolled as a control in a pregnancy study. The starting material was CD4+ T cells from peripheral blood mononuclear cells, obtained in the first trimester of pregnancy. The CDR3 coding sequence is TGTGCCAGTAGTATAGGGCGGGGTGCCGTTACTGAAGCTTTCTTT. Translating gives CASSIGRGAVTEAFF.